This T cell receptor beta chain was identified during a study of T cells in Graves' hyperthyroidism and ophthalmopathy. Findings of the study overall: The model's output predicted ophthalmopathy at a median of approximately 6.5 months prior to onset. Peripheral blood also featured most of the thyroid clonotypes expanded above 0.001.

Of note for this clonotype: What it binds is unknown. Germline and junction disagree at one end, which may indicate a read error.

CDR1 and CDR2 from the germline V gene are LNHDA and SQIVND (reference sequence). The CDR3 spans 12 residues. The TCR beta CDR3 regions underwent amplification using RNA transcripts as the source. An initial round of RT-PCR targeting the TCR CDR3 relied on the HTBI primer set. TCRdb re-analysed the multiplex PCR reads in MiXCR, keeping a single row per CDR3 protein. In the table there are roughly 57,000 distinct CDR3 sequences, approximately 53% of which are singletons. Sequencing used blood. V gene TRBV19 combines with J gene TRBJ2-2, with D possibly TRBD2 on 5 matching bases. The TCR was taken from a woman aged 55 to 70 with Graves' ophthalmopathy. CDR3 sequence (DNA): TGTGCCAGTAGTAAACACACCGGGGAGCTGCTTTTT. Protein: CASSKHTGELLF.